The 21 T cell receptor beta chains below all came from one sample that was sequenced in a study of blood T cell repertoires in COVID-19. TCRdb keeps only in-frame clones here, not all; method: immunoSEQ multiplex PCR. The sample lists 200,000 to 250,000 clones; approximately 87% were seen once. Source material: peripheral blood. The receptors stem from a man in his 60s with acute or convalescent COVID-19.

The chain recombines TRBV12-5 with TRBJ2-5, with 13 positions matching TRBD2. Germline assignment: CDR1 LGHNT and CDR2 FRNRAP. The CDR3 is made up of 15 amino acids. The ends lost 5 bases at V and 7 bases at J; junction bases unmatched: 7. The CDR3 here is CASGIGTSGIATQYF. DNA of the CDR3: TGTGCTAGTGGTATAGGGACTAGCGGGATTGCGACCCAGTACTTC.

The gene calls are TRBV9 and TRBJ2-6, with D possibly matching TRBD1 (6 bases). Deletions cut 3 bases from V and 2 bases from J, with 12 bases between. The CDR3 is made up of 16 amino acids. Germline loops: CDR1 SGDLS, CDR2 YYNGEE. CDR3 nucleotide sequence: TGTGCCAGCAGCGGAGCCCCAGGGGCTGGGGCCAACGTCCTGACTTTC. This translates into CASSGAPGAGANVLTF. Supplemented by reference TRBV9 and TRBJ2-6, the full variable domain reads DSGVTQTPKHLITATGQRVTLRCSPRSGDLSVYWYQQSLDQGLQFLIQYYNGEERAKGNILERFSAQQFPDLHSELNLSSLELGDSALYFCASSGAPGAGANVLTFGAGSRLTVL.

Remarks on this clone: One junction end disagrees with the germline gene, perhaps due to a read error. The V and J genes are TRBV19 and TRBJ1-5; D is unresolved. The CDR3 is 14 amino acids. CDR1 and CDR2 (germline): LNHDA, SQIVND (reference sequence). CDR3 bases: TGTGCCAGTAGTCCCCCTGGGAGCAAGCAGCCCCAGCATTTT. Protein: CASSPPGSKQPQHF.

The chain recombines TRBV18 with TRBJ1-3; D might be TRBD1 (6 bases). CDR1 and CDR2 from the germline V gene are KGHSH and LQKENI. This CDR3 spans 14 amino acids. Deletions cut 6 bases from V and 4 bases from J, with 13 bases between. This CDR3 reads CASSEQGAGNTIYF. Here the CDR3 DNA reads TGTGCCAGCTCGGAACAGGGCGCCGGAAACACCATATATTTT.

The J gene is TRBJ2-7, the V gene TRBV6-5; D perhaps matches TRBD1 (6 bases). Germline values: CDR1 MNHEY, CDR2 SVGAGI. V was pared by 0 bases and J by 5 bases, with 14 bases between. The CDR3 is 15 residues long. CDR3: CASSYSAGARDEQYF. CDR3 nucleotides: TGTGCCAGCAGTTACTCGGCAGGGGCGCGCGACGAGCAGTACTTC.

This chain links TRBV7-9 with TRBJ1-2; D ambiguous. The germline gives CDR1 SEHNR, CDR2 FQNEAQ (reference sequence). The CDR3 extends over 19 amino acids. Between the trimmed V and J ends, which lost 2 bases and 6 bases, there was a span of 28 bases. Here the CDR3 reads CASSLWEKNIQVFGHGYTF. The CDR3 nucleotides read TGTGCCAGCAGCTTATGGGAGAAAAACATTCAGGTGTTCGGGCATGGCTACACCTTC. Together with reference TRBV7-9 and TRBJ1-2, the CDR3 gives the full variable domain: DTGVSQNPRHKITKRGQNVTFRCDPISEHNRLYWYRQTLGQGPEFLTYFQNEAQLEKSRLLSDRFSAERPKGSFSTLEIQRTEQGDSAMYLCASSLWEKNIQVFGHGYTFGSGTRLTVV.

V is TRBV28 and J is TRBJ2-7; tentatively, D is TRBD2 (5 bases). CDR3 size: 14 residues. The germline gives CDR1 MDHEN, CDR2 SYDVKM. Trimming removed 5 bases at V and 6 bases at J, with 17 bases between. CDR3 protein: CASSLDRESSEQYF. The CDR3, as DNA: TGTGCCAGCAGTCTCGACCGGGAAAGCTCCGAGCAGTACTTC.

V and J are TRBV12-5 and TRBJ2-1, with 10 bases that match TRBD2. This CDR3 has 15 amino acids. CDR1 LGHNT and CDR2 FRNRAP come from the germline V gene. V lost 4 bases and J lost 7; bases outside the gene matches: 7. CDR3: CASGSLAGVGNEQFF. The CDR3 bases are TGTGCTAGTGGTTCCCTAGCGGGAGTGGGAAATGAGCAGTTCTTC.

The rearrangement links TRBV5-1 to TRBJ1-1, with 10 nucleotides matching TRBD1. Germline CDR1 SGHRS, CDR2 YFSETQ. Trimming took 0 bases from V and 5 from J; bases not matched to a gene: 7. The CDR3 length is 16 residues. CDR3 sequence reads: CASSLARQGAQTEAFF. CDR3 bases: TGCGCCAGCAGCTTGGCCAGACAGGGGGCGCAAACTGAAGCTTTCTTT.

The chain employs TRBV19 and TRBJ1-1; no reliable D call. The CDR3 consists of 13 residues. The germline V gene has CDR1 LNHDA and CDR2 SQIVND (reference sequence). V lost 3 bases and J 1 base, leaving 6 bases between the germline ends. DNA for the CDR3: TGTGCCAGTAGTATGGGGAGGAACACTGAAGCTTTCTTT. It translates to CASSMGRNTEAFF.

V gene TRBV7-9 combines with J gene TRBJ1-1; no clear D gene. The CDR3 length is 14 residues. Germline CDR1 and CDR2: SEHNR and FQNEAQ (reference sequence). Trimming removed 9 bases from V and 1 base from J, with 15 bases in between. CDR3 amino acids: CASSNRGENTEAFF. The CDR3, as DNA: TGTGCCAGTAGTAATCGCGGGGAGAACACTGAAGCTTTCTTT. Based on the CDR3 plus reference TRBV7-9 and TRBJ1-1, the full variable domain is DTGVSQNPRHKITKRGQNVTFRCDPISEHNRLYWYRQTLGQGPEFLTYFQNEAQLEKSRLLSDRFSAERPKGSFSTLEIQRTEQGDSAMYLCASSNRGENTEAFFGQGTRLTVV.

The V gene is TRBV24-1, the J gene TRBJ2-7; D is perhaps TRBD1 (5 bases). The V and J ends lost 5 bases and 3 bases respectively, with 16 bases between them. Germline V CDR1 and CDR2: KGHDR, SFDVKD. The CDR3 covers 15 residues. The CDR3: CATSAQGSRDYEQYF. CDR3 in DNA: TGTGCCACCAGTGCTCAGGGTTCCCGAGACTACGAGCAGTACTTC.

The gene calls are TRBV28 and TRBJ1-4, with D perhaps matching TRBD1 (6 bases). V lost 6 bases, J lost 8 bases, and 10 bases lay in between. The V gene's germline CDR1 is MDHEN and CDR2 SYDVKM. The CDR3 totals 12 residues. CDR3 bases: TGTGCCAGCAGCTCCGACAGGGAAAAACTGTTTTTT. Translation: CASSSDREKLFF.

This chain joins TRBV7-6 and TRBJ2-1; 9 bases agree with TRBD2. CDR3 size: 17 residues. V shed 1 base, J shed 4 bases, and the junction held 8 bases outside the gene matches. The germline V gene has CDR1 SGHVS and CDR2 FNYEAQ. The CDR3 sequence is CASSLEGLAGLYNEQFF. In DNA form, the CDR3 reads TGTGCCAGCAGCTTAGAGGGGCTAGCGGGACTTTACAATGAGCAGTTCTTC.

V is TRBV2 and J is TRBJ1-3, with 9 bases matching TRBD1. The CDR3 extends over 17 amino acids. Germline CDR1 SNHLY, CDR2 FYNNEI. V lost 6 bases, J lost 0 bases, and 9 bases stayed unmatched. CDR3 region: CASRERGQGNSGNTIYF. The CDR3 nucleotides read TGTGCCAGCAGGGAAAGGGGACAGGGAAACTCTGGAAACACCATATATTTT.

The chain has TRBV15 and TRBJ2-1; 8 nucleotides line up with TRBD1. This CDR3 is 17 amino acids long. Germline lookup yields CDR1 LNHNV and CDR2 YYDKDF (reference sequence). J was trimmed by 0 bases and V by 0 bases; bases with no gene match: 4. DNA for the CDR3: TGTGCCACCAGCAGAGATCTTCAGGGGGCCTCCTACAATGAGCAGTTCTTC. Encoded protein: CATSRDLQGASYNEQFF.

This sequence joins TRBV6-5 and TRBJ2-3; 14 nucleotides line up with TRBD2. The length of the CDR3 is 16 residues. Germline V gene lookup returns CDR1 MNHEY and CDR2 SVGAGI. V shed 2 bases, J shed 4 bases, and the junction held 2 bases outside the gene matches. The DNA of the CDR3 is TGTGCCAGCAGTTACAAGGGACTAGCGGGAGCAGATACGCAGTATTTT. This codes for CASSYKGLAGADTQYF.

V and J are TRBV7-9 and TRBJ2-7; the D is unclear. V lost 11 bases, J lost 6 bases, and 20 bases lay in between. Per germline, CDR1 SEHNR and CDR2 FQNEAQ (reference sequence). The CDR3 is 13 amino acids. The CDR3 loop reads CAVSVLLGAEQYF. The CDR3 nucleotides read TGTGCCGTCAGCGTACTGCTTGGCGCCGAGCAGTACTTC.

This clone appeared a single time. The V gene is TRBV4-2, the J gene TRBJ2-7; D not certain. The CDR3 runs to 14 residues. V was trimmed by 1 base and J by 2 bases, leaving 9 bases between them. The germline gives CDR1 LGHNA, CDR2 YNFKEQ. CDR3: CASSQVSGAYEQYF. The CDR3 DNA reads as TGTGCCAGCAGCCAAGTCTCCGGAGCCTACGAGCAGTACTTC.

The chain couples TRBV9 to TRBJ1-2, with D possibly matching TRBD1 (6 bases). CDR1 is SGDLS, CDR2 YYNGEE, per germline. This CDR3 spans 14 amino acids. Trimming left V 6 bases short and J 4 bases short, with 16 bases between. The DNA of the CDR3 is TGTGCCAGCACCGTGGGGGGGGCCACCTATGGCTACACCTTC. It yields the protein CASTVGGATYGYTF.

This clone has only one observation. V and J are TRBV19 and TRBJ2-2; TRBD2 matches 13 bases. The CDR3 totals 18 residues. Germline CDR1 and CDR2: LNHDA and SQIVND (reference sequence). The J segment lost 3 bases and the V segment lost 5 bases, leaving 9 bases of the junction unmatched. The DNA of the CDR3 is TGTGCCAGTAGTTTCAGACTAGCGGGAGGATGGGACACCGGGGAGCTGTTTTTT. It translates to CASSFRLAGGWDTGELFF.